A selection of T cell receptor beta chains follows, all from one sample in a study of human T cells and chemical hapten exposure. TCRdb fed the RACE reads into MiXCR, producing one record per CDR3 protein. The sample lists just over 350,000 distinct CDR3 sequences; more than 5% were seen once. The material was whole blood, obtained in connection with sensitization to the hapten diphenylcyclopropenone (DPC). The receptors derive from a woman under 30 with alopecia areata. Some clones in this sample may be carry-over from other donors' samples. Each CDR3 is given with its conserved first and last residue. The order of the fields is clone size, V gene, J gene, D gene, CDR3 DNA, CDR3 protein. The D gene is left open where the match is weak. Size values are once, few and many counts, or a class for expanded clones, and some rows have none.

clone_size: -; v_call: TRBV27; j_call: TRBJ2-7; d_call: TRBD1; cdr3_nt: TGTGCCAGCAGTTTACTTCCGGGACAGGGGGCTGGCGAGCAGTACTTC; cdr3_aa: CASSLLPGQGAGEQYF
clone_size: many; v_call: TRBV6-5; j_call: TRBJ1-2; d_call: TRBD1; cdr3_nt: TGTGCCAGCAGTGCCGGGACAGGGGGAAGCTACACCTTC; cdr3_aa: CASSAGTGGSYTF
clone_size: many; v_call: TRBV6-2/TRBV6-3; j_call: TRBJ1-4; d_call: -; cdr3_nt: TGTGCCAGCAGAACGGGAGGAGAACTGTTTTTT; cdr3_aa: CASRTGGELFF
clone_size: few; v_call: TRBV5-1; j_call: TRBJ2-5; d_call: -; cdr3_nt: TGCGCCAGCAGCTTGGAGGGCGGCAGGGAGGAGACCCAGTACTTC; cdr3_aa: CASSLEGGREETQYF
clone_size: -; v_call: TRBV18; j_call: TRBJ2-2; d_call: -; cdr3_nt: TGTGCCAGCTCACCAACCGATTATCAAACCGGGGAGCTGTTTTTT; cdr3_aa: CASSPTDYQTGELFF
clone_size: -; v_call: TRBV6-6; j_call: TRBJ1-2; d_call: -; cdr3_nt: TGTGCCAGCAGCCCCTCAGGGGCCGGTGGCTACACCTTC; cdr3_aa: CASSPSGAGGYTF
clone_size: -; v_call: TRBV18; j_call: TRBJ2-7; d_call: TRBD2; cdr3_nt: TGTGCCAGCTTCTACAGGGCGGGAGGCTCCTACGAGCAGTACTTC; cdr3_aa: CASFYRAGGSYEQYF
clone_size: many; v_call: TRBV24-1; j_call: TRBJ2-3; d_call: TRBD2; cdr3_nt: TGTGCCACCAGTGATGGGACTAGCGGGGGACCAGATACGCAGTATTTT; cdr3_aa: CATSDGTSGGPDTQYF
clone_size: -; v_call: TRBV3-1; j_call: TRBJ1-1; d_call: -; cdr3_nt: TGTGCCAGCAGCCATCAAGGACCGCGGGACACTGAAGCTTTCTTT; cdr3_aa: CASSHQGPRDTEAFF
clone_size: few; v_call: TRBV5-6; j_call: TRBJ2-5; d_call: -; cdr3_nt: TGTGCCAGCAGCTTGGTCGGAGGGAACCCCGAGACCCAGTACTTC; cdr3_aa: CASSLVGGNPETQYF
clone_size: -; v_call: TRBV11-2; j_call: TRBJ1-1; d_call: TRBD1; cdr3_nt: TGTGCCAGCAGCCTTACACAGGGGGCGTTAAGGGCTTTCTTT; cdr3_aa: CASSLTQGALRAFF
clone_size: many; v_call: TRBV6-1; j_call: TRBJ1-3; d_call: -; cdr3_nt: TGTGCCAGCAGTCTGGGGCATTTCTCTGGAAACACCATATATTTT; cdr3_aa: CASSLGHFSGNTIYF
clone_size: many; v_call: TRBV7-2; j_call: TRBJ1-1; d_call: -; cdr3_nt: TGTGCCAGCAGCTTAAGGAGGAACACTGAAGCTTTCTTT; cdr3_aa: CASSLRRNTEAFF
clone_size: many; v_call: TRBV28; j_call: TRBJ2-7; d_call: TRBD2; cdr3_nt: TGTGCCAGCAGTTCAGCGGGGGGGCACTACGAGCAGTACTTC; cdr3_aa: CASSSAGGHYEQYF
clone_size: few; v_call: TRBV15; j_call: TRBJ2-7; d_call: -; cdr3_nt: TGTGCCACCAGCACTACTCCGGGACAGCAGTACTTC; cdr3_aa: CATSTTPGQQYF
clone_size: many; v_call: TRBV7-2; j_call: TRBJ2-6; d_call: -; cdr3_nt: TGTGCCAGCAGCCGGGAGGGACAGGTAGTTTCTGGGGCCAACGTCCTGACTTTC; cdr3_aa: CASSREGQVVSGANVLTF
clone_size: -; v_call: TRBV4-3; j_call: TRBJ1-4; d_call: -; cdr3_nt: TGCGCCAGCAGCCAAGATCGAGGTGAGCCCTCGGAAAAACTGTTTTTT; cdr3_aa: CASSQDRGEPSEKLFF
clone_size: few; v_call: TRBV5-8; j_call: TRBJ2-1; d_call: TRBD1; cdr3_nt: TGTGCCAGCAGCGCTTTACAGGGGGCCAATGAGCAGTTCTTC; cdr3_aa: CASSALQGANEQFF
clone_size: -; v_call: TRBV2; j_call: TRBJ2-5; d_call: -; cdr3_nt: TGTGCCAGCAGTGGGTTAACGGGGCGAGGAGAGACCCAGTACTTC; cdr3_aa: CASSGLTGRGETQYF
clone_size: -; v_call: TRBV7-2; j_call: TRBJ2-1; d_call: TRBD1; cdr3_nt: TGTGCCAGCAGCCAGGGGGCGCGATACAATGAGCAGTTCTTC; cdr3_aa: CASSQGARYNEQFF
clone_size: -; v_call: TRBV5-1; j_call: TRBJ2-2; d_call: -; cdr3_nt: TGCGCCAGCAGTCCCAGAGGGAGCCCGAACACCGGGGAGCTGTTTTTT; cdr3_aa: CASSPRGSPNTGELFF
clone_size: -; v_call: TRBV7-9; j_call: TRBJ2-4; d_call: -; cdr3_nt: TGTGCCAGCAGCGGGCTGGCGGCCAAAAACATTCAGTACTTC; cdr3_aa: CASSGLAAKNIQYF
clone_size: -; v_call: TRBV6-5; j_call: TRBJ2-5; d_call: TRBD2; cdr3_nt: TGTGCCAGCAGACCCGTTTCTAGCGGGGGAGAGACCCAGTACTTC; cdr3_aa: CASRPVSSGGETQYF
clone_size: many; v_call: TRBV7-2; j_call: TRBJ1-5; d_call: -; cdr3_nt: TGTGCCAGCAGTTTTTCAAGCGATCAGCCCCAGCATTTT; cdr3_aa: CASSFSSDQPQHF
clone_size: -; v_call: TRBV6-4; j_call: TRBJ1-5; d_call: -; cdr3_nt: TGTGCCATCTCCTTCGGTGTTGGTAGTCAGCCCCAGCATTTT; cdr3_aa: CAISFGVGSQPQHF
clone_size: many; v_call: TRBV29-1; j_call: TRBJ1-3; d_call: -; cdr3_nt: TGCAGCGTTGAAGAAGGAAACACCATATATTTT; cdr3_aa: CSVEEGNTIYF
clone_size: many; v_call: TRBV5-1; j_call: TRBJ1-1; d_call: TRBD1; cdr3_nt: TGCGCCAGCAAGAGGACAGGTGGGATAAACACTGAAGCTTTCTTT; cdr3_aa: CASKRTGGINTEAFF
clone_size: many; v_call: TRBV18; j_call: TRBJ1-2; d_call: -; cdr3_nt: TGTGCCAGCTCCCCGGCCCAGGGGATCAACTATGGCTACACCTTC; cdr3_aa: CASSPAQGINYGYTF
clone_size: many; v_call: TRBV7-2; j_call: TRBJ1-2; d_call: -; cdr3_nt: TGTGCCAGCAGCGGATTGACTGCTAACTATGGCTACACCTTC; cdr3_aa: CASSGLTANYGYTF
clone_size: many; v_call: TRBV7-2; j_call: TRBJ2-5; d_call: TRBD2; cdr3_nt: TGTGCCAGCAGCTTAGAGTCCAGCGGGGGGGCCGAACAAGAGACCCAGTACTTC; cdr3_aa: CASSLESSGGAEQETQYF
clone_size: many; v_call: TRBV7-2; j_call: TRBJ2-3; d_call: TRBD2; cdr3_nt: TGTGCCAGCAGCGCCGGACTAGCGGGCGGGCTGGCAGATACGCAGTATTTT; cdr3_aa: CASSAGLAGGLADTQYF
clone_size: few; v_call: TRBV12-3/TRBV12-4; j_call: TRBJ2-5; d_call: -; cdr3_nt: TGTGCCAGCAGTTTAGGCTCCCGGAGTCGGGAGACCCAGTACTTC; cdr3_aa: CASSLGSRSRETQYF
clone_size: few; v_call: TRBV2; j_call: TRBJ1-1; d_call: -; cdr3_nt: TGTGCCAGCATTAGCCTTACCCCGAACACTGAAGCTTTCTTT; cdr3_aa: CASISLTPNTEAFF
clone_size: -; v_call: TRBV7-3; j_call: TRBJ2-5; d_call: TRBD2; cdr3_nt: TGTGCCAGCAGCCCCGGGACTAGCGGGGGTGTTATACAAGAGACCCAGTACTTC; cdr3_aa: CASSPGTSGGVIQETQYF
clone_size: few; v_call: TRBV29-1; j_call: TRBJ2-1; d_call: TRBD2; cdr3_nt: TGCAGCGCGTCTAGCGGGGGGGCGATCCTCTACAATGAGCAGTTCTTC; cdr3_aa: CSASSGGAILYNEQFF
clone_size: many; v_call: TRBV6-6; j_call: TRBJ1-3; d_call: -; cdr3_nt: TGTGCCAGCATCAAGGTTGGAGGGGTCCCTGGGTTCGGAAACACCATATATTTT; cdr3_aa: CASIKVGGVPGFGNTIYF
clone_size: many; v_call: TRBV11-3; j_call: TRBJ1-3; d_call: -; cdr3_nt: TGTGCCAGCAGCATAAGCGGAAACACCATATATTTT; cdr3_aa: CASSISGNTIYF
clone_size: many; v_call: TRBV6-2/TRBV6-3; j_call: TRBJ1-1; d_call: TRBD1; cdr3_nt: TGTGCCAGCAGTTACCCCACAGGGGGCTATGGGGTGAACACTGAAGCTTTCTTT; cdr3_aa: CASSYPTGGYGVNTEAFF
clone_size: many; v_call: TRBV5-1; j_call: TRBJ2-4; d_call: -; cdr3_nt: TGCGCCAGCAGACTGGCACCTATGGCCCAAAACATTCAGTACTTC; cdr3_aa: CASRLAPMAQNIQYF
clone_size: few; v_call: TRBV29-1; j_call: TRBJ2-3; d_call: TRBD1; cdr3_nt: TGCAGCGTTGGAAGAGGGACAGGGCGGGTAGATACGCAGTATTTT; cdr3_aa: CSVGRGTGRVDTQYF
clone_size: -; v_call: TRBV7-2; j_call: TRBJ2-3; d_call: -; cdr3_nt: TGTGCCAGCAGCCGAGCAGGGTTCACAGATACGCAGTATTTT; cdr3_aa: CASSRAGFTDTQYF
clone_size: many; v_call: TRBV20-1; j_call: TRBJ1-1; d_call: -; cdr3_nt: TGCAGTGCTAGAGATCAGCTGAACACTGAAGCTTTCTTT; cdr3_aa: CSARDQLNTEAFF
clone_size: few; v_call: TRBV12-3/TRBV12-4; j_call: TRBJ2-3; d_call: TRBD1; cdr3_nt: TGTGCCAGCAGTCCACAGGGGGTTCTAGGGGATACGCAGTATTTT; cdr3_aa: CASSPQGVLGDTQYF
clone_size: many; v_call: TRBV7-8; j_call: TRBJ1-3; d_call: -; cdr3_nt: TGTGCCAGCAGCATCCTAAACACCATATATTTT; cdr3_aa: CASSILNTIYF
clone_size: many; v_call: TRBV7-3; j_call: TRBJ2-1; d_call: TRBD2; cdr3_nt: TGTGCCAGCAGCTTAGGGGGGACTAACAATGAGCAGTTCTTC; cdr3_aa: CASSLGGTNNEQFF
clone_size: few; v_call: TRBV29-1; j_call: TRBJ2-3; d_call: TRBD2; cdr3_nt: TGCAGCGTTGGGGGAGGGTGGTCGAGCACAGATACGCAGTATTTT; cdr3_aa: CSVGGGWSSTDTQYF
clone_size: many; v_call: TRBV6-5; j_call: TRBJ1-1; d_call: TRBD1; cdr3_nt: TGTGCCAGCAGTCCTGACAGGGGAAACACTGAAGCTTTCTTT; cdr3_aa: CASSPDRGNTEAFF
clone_size: many; v_call: TRBV10-3; j_call: TRBJ2-5; d_call: -; cdr3_nt: TGTGCCATCAGTGGGGTAGCATCCTCCCAAGAGACCCAGTACTTC; cdr3_aa: CAISGVASSQETQYF
clone_size: many; v_call: TRBV29-1; j_call: TRBJ2-3; d_call: TRBD2; cdr3_nt: TGCAGCGCCCTCACCCAGCGGGGGGGCTTAGATACGCAGTATTTT; cdr3_aa: CSALTQRGGLDTQYF
clone_size: few; v_call: TRBV7-3; j_call: TRBJ1-2; d_call: TRBD1; cdr3_nt: TGTGCCAGCAGCCCCGACCCCACCGGGACGACAGGGGGCTACACCTTC; cdr3_aa: CASSPDPTGTTGGYTF
clone_size: few; v_call: TRBV7-3; j_call: TRBJ2-6; d_call: TRBD2; cdr3_nt: TGTGCCAGCAGCCTACTAGCGCGTGGGGCCAACGTCCTGACTTTC; cdr3_aa: CASSLLARGANVLTF
clone_size: many; v_call: TRBV20-1; j_call: TRBJ1-4; d_call: TRBD1; cdr3_nt: TGCAGTGCTCGACTTACCGGGACAGAGAAACTGTTTTTT; cdr3_aa: CSARLTGTEKLFF
clone_size: -; v_call: TRBV21-1; j_call: TRBJ2-7; d_call: -; cdr3_nt: TGTGCCAGCAGCCAACGTAGTGTGGATAAATACGAGCAGTACTTC; cdr3_aa: CASSQRSVDKYEQYF